What follows is one T cell receptor (beta chain) and its context. This entry belongs to a study of control samples from healthy donors and cancer patients. Clones were sequenced by immunoSEQ multiplex PCR, and TCRdb holds only the in-frame ones, with some missing. Counted here are about 120,000 clones, 90% to 95% occurring once; the ten biggest clones make up 6.5% to 9%. Per germline, CDR1 MDHEN and CDR2 SYDVKM. After removal of 3 bases from V and 1 base from J, the junction contained 8 bases not matched to a gene. The CDR3 spans 16 residues. This chain connects TRBV28 to TRBJ2-5, with TRBD2 identical over 7 bases. The clonotype comes from a young woman in good health. Sequences were obtained from blood. The CDR3 spells CASSFLLADFQETQYF. CDR3 bases: TGTGCCAGCAGTTTTTTGCTAGCGGACTTCCAAGAGACCCAGTACTTC.